The 30 T cell receptor beta chains below come from one sample, sequenced in a study of shared clonotypes between healthy human individuals. Assay: immunoSEQ multiplex PCR; the TCRdb copy retains only in-frame clones and omits some. The data contain approximately 2,200,000 clones, 90% to 95% of them seen just once; the ten biggest clones take up under 2%. Naive CD8 cells were CD45RO-negative, positively selected for CCR7, excluding terminally differentiated effector memory CD45RA+ cells. Sequencing was performed on naive CD8+ T cells from PBMCs. All receptors come from a man between 18 and 35 years old in good health. Some clones in this sample may be carry-over from other donors' samples.

This clone was detected a few times. The chain joins TRBV29-1 to TRBJ1-2, with D unresolved. Germline values: CDR1 SQVTM, CDR2 ANQGSEA. With 1 base removed from V and 4 bases from J, the gap between germline ends came to 7 bases. The CDR3 runs to 12 residues. In DNA, the CDR3 is TGCAGCGTTGAAGTTCTGGTCTATGGCTACACCTTC. This codes for CSVEVLVYGYTF.

The rearrangement joins TRBV7-9 to TRBJ2-1; TRBD2 matches 11 bases. Germline V gives CDR1 SEHNR, CDR2 FQNEAQ (reference sequence). V trimming: 3 bases; J trimming: 0 bases; junction bases outside the gene matches: 10. The CDR3 has 19 residues. CDR3 loop: CASSFYGLAGGSSYNEQFF. For the CDR3, the DNA is TGTGCCAGCAGCTTTTATGGACTAGCGGGTGGCTCCTCCTACAATGAGCAGTTCTTC.

The genes are TRBV28 and TRBJ2-6; D may be TRBD1 (5 bases). V was clipped by 7 bases and J by 1 base, with 23 bases between them. CDR3 length: 19 residues. Germline lookup yields CDR1 MDHEN and CDR2 SYDVKM. The CDR3 DNA follows: TGTGCCAGCACCCCAAGGTTATCGACAGCCCCTTCTGGGGCCAACGTCCTGACTTTC. This codes for CASTPRLSTAPSGANVLTF.

The chain links TRBV4-3 to TRBJ2-7, with 7 bases identical to TRBD1. CDR1 is LGHNA, CDR2 YSLEER, per germline. The CDR3 loop spans 15 amino acids. V lost 1 base, J lost 1 base, and 4 bases stayed unmatched. This chain's CDR3 is CASSQGRDRSYEQYF. The CDR3 bases are TGCGCCAGCAGCCAAGGAAGGGACAGATCCTACGAGCAGTACTTC.

The chain is built from TRBV10-2 and TRBJ2-5; TRBD1 is a possible D gene (5 bases). The CDR3 totals 13 residues. Germline CDR1 WSHSY, CDR2 SAAADI. Between the trimmed V and J ends, which lost 4 bases and 3 bases, there was a span of 9 bases. CDR3 bases: TGCGCCAGCAGTGGTAACAGGAAAGAGACCCAGTACTTC. Protein: CASSGNRKETQYF.

The genes are TRBV4-2 and TRBJ2-7; D not certain. Deletions cut 1 base from V and 6 bases from J, with 10 bases between. Germline loops: CDR1 LGHNA, CDR2 YNFKEQ. This CDR3 has 13 amino acids. CDR3 sequence (DNA): TGTGCCAGCAGCCAAGGGACCTCCCCCGAGCAGTACTTC. This translates into CASSQGTSPEQYF.

The chain combines TRBV13 with TRBJ2-7, with TRBD2 identical over 7 bases. The CDR3 contains 14 residues. CDR1 and CDR2 (germline): PRHDT, FYEKMQ (reference sequence). With 2 bases clipped from V and 2 bases from J, the junction kept 3 bases outside the gene matches. The CDR3 bases are TGTGCCAGCAGCTTAAGCGGGAACACCTACGAGCAGTACTTC. It encodes CASSLSGNTYEQYF.

V gene TRBV28 combines with J gene TRBJ2-4; the match to TRBD1 covers 10 bases. Germline assignment: CDR1 MDHEN and CDR2 SYDVKM. The CDR3 sequence is 23 residues long. V dropped 3 bases and J dropped 0; count of bases not matched to a gene: 23. CDR3 loop: CASSFTGVGTGVAPMLAKNIQYF. Written as DNA, the CDR3 is TGTGCCAGCAGTTTTACTGGGGTCGGGACAGGGGTCGCCCCTATGTTAGCCAAAAACATTCAGTACTTC. Together with reference TRBV28 and TRBJ2-4, the CDR3 gives the full variable domain: DVKVTQSSRYLVKRTGEKVFLECVQDMDHENMFWYRQDPGLGLRLIYFSYDVKMKEKGDIPEGYSVSREKKERFSLILESASTNQTSMYLCASSFTGVGTGVAPMLAKNIQYFGAGTRLSVL.

This chain uses TRBV14 with TRBJ2-5; 9 bases are shared with TRBD1. Near its end, the DNA agrees better with TRBJ2-7, so the J call may be wrong. The CDR3 has 15 residues. From germline, CDR1 is SGHDN and CDR2 FVKESK. The CDR3 DNA is TGTGCCAGCAGCCAAGTCGGACAGGGGACCTACGAGCAGTACTTC. This encodes CASSQVGQGTYEQYF.

The J gene is TRBJ2-7, the V gene TRBV7-9; tentatively, D is TRBD1 (6 bases). Germline V lookup: CDR1 SEHNR, CDR2 FQNEAQ (reference sequence). V was clipped by 5 bases and J by 1 base, with 15 bases between them. The CDR3 consists of 15 residues. The CDR3, as DNA: TGTGCCAGCAGCGGAACAGGGATTGGGTCCTACGAGCAGTACTTC. It encodes CASSGTGIGSYEQYF. The variable domain in full, with the rest retrieved from reference TRBV7-9 and TRBJ2-7, is DTGVSQNPRHKITKRGQNVTFRCDPISEHNRLYWYRQTLGQGPEFLTYFQNEAQLEKSRLLSDRFSAERPKGSFSTLEIQRTEQGDSAMYLCASSGTGIGSYEQYFGPGTRLTVT.

The chain carries TRBV19 and TRBJ2-1; TRBD2 agrees at 12 bases. With 2 bases clipped from V and 11 bases from J, the junction kept 7 bases outside the gene matches. Germline CDR1 is LNHDA and CDR2 is SQIVND (reference sequence). The CDR3 is 15 amino acids. The CDR3 nucleotides are TGTGCCAGTAGTATAACCGGCCTAGCGGGGGGGAAGCAGTTCTTC. Encoded protein: CASSITGLAGGKQFF.

In this sample, this clone turned up once. V usage is TRBV7-2 and J usage is TRBJ2-3; 12 nucleotides agree with TRBD2. The CDR3 runs 15 residues. Germline CDR1 reads SGHTA; CDR2 reads FQGNSA. V was pared by 6 bases and J by 5 bases, with 6 bases of the junction left unmatched. The CDR3 sequence: CASRRLAGVGDTQYF. DNA of the CDR3: TGTGCCAGCAGGCGACTAGCGGGAGTAGGAGATACGCAGTATTTT.

The rearrangement joins TRBV6-5 to TRBJ1-1; possible D gene TRBD1, 5 bases. Germline-derived CDR1 and CDR2 are MNHEY and SVGAGI. The CDR3 sequence is 14 residues long. With 7 bases removed from V and 4 bases from J, the gap between germline ends came to 16 bases. This CDR3 reads CASNLQVRGTEAFF. CDR3 DNA sequence: TGTGCCAGCAACTTACAGGTACGGGGCACTGAAGCTTTCTTT.

The CDR3 region is CSVEEGFDEETQYF. In DNA form, the CDR3 reads TGCAGCGTTGAGGAGGGATTTGATGAAGAGACCCAGTACTTC. The rearrangement uses TRBV29-1 and TRBJ2-5; perhaps TRBD2 as D (6 bases). The CDR3 sequence is 14 residues long. V shed 3 bases and J shed 3 bases, with 14 bases lying between them. Per the germline V gene, CDR1 is SQVTM and CDR2 is ANQGSEA.

The rearrangement links TRBV2 to TRBJ2-5; D is unclear. V shed 6 bases and J shed 1 base, with 12 bases lying between them. The CDR3 spans 14 residues. Germline assignment: CDR1 SNHLY and CDR2 FYNNEI. The CDR3 nucleotides read TGTGCCAGCAGCGAGACTCGGACCCAAGAGACCCAGTACTTC. The encoded protein is CASSETRTQETQYF.

With respect to this clone: One junction end disagrees with the germline gene, perhaps due to a read error. The chain recombines TRBV27 with TRBJ2-5, with TRBD2 matching over 11 bases. Germline values: CDR1 MNHEY, CDR2 SMNVEV (reference sequence). The CDR3 runs 15 residues. The CDR3 loop is CASSPGTSGQETRYF. In DNA, the CDR3 is TGTGCCAGCAGCCCCGGGACTAGCGGACAAGAGACCCGGTACTTC.

This sequence joins TRBV28 and TRBJ2-7, with D possibly matching TRBD2 (6 bases). CDR1 is MDHEN, CDR2 SYDVKM, per germline. V was trimmed by 4 bases and J by 0 bases, leaving 19 bases between them. There are 17 residues in the CDR3. The CDR3 is CASSWDPEAEGSYEQYF. The CDR3 DNA follows: TGTGCCAGCAGTTGGGACCCAGAAGCGGAGGGCTCCTACGAGCAGTACTTC.

This chain links TRBV30 with TRBJ2-7; D unclear. The CDR3 loop spans 15 amino acids. Germline CDR1 GTSNPN, CDR2 SVGIG (reference sequence). V dropped 3 bases and J dropped 0 bases, with 15 bases sitting between them. CDR3 residues: CAWSPPRQTSYEQYF. The CDR3 nucleotides read TGTGCCTGGAGCCCCCCCCGCCAGACCTCCTACGAGCAGTACTTC.

The rearrangement uses TRBV5-1 and TRBJ2-1; 9 bases agree with TRBD1. CDR3 length equals 16 residues. The junction had 12 bases not matched to a gene; V was cut back by 4 bases and J by 7 bases. CDR1 and CDR2 (germline): SGHRS, YFSETQ. The CDR3 loop is CASSGYPDRGRNEQFF. The CDR3 DNA reads TGCGCCAGCAGCGGATACCCGGACAGGGGCAGGAATGAGCAGTTCTTC.

This chain joins TRBV11-2 and TRBJ2-1; a weak D match, TRBD2 (6 bases). CDR3 length equals 16 residues. Germline CDR1 is SGHAT and CDR2 is FQNNGV. V was cut by 5 bases and J by 0 bases, with 14 bases left in between. The DNA of the CDR3 is TGTGCCAGCAGCGAAAAGCGGGCGAGCTCCTACAATGAGCAGTTCTTC. Translating it yields CASSEKRASSYNEQFF. Looking up the rest from reference TRBV11-2 and TRBJ2-1 gives the full variable domain: EAGVAQSPRYKIIEKRQSVAFWCNPISGHATLYWYQQILGQGPKLLIQFQNNGVVDDSQLPKDRFSAERLKGVDSTLKIQPAKLEDSAVYLCASSEKRASSYNEQFFGPGTRLTVL.

This chain joins TRBV28 and TRBJ2-3; possibly TRBD2 for D (5 bases). The germline CDR1 and CDR2 sequences are MDHEN and SYDVKM. CDR3 length equals 15 residues. V lost 2 bases and J lost 1, with 10 bases in between. CDR3 in amino acids: CASSLGRARTDTQYF. The CDR3 DNA reads as TGTGCCAGCAGTTTAGGGCGGGCTCGCACAGATACGCAGTATTTT.

The chain uses TRBV29-1 and TRBJ2-5, with 10 bases identical to TRBD2. Per the germline V gene, CDR1 is SQVTM and CDR2 is ANQGSEA. The CDR3 contains 14 residues. The V segment lost 5 bases and the J segment 1 base; nucleotides outside the gene matches: 4. The CDR3 nucleotides are TGCAGCGTTCCACTAGCGGGAACCCAAGAGACCCAGTACTTC. This codes for CSVPLAGTQETQYF. Combining the CDR3 with reference TRBV29-1 and TRBJ2-5 gives the whole variable domain SAVISQKPSRDICQRGTSLTIQCQVDSQVTMMFWYRQQPGQSLTLIATANQGSEATYESGFVIDKFPISRPNLTFSTLTVSNMSPEDSSIYLCSVPLAGTQETQYFGPGTRLLVL.

This chain uses TRBV30 with TRBJ2-1; 8 bases line up with TRBD1. The CDR3 totals 15 residues. Germline V lookup: CDR1 GTSNPN, CDR2 SVGIG (reference sequence). V lost 4 bases to trimming and J lost 2 bases; unmatched junction nucleotides: 7. In DNA, the CDR3 is TGTGCCTGGATTGCAGACAGGGGCGCCTACAATGAGCAGTTCTTC. Translated: CAWIADRGAYNEQFF.

This chain joins TRBV10-3 and TRBJ2-1; 12 bases match TRBD2. V was clipped by 4 bases and J by 5 bases; unmatched bases: 6. CDR1 is ENHRY and CDR2 is SYGVKD in the germline V gene. This CDR3 has 16 amino acids. The CDR3 DNA follows: TGTGCCATCAGTGTGACTAGCGGGGGAGGGGACAATGAGCAGTTCTTC. Its translation: CAISVTSGGGDNEQFF.

In its sample, this clone was seen once. The chain combines TRBV4-1 with TRBJ2-7; D might be TRBD1 (6 bases). The CDR3 has 14 amino acids. V lost 3 bases and J lost 7, with 16 bases in between. The germline V gene encodes CDR1 MGHRA and CDR2 YSYEKL. The DNA for the CDR3 is TGCGCCAGCAGCCATTACACAGGGCCGGGGGAGCAGTACTTC. Its translation is CASSHYTGPGEQYF.

This chain uses TRBV5-5 with TRBJ1-1, with unresolved D. V dropped 0 bases and J dropped 2 bases, with 8 bases sitting between them. CDR1 and CDR2 from the germline V gene are SGHKS and YYEKEE (reference sequence). CDR3 size: 14 residues. CDR3 coding DNA: TGTGCCAGCAGCTTGGGGGCAGCCAACACTGAAGCTTTCTTT. It is translated as CASSLGAANTEAFF.

This chain uses TRBV19 with TRBJ1-5; a weak D match, TRBD1 (5 bases). Germline values: CDR1 LNHDA, CDR2 SQIVND (reference sequence). The V gene lost 6 bases and the J gene lost 3 bases, with 21 bases spanning the gap. The CDR3 has 17 amino acids. CDR3 region: CASRPGPAGNSNQPQHF. CDR3 DNA: TGTGCCAGTAGGCCTGGTCCGGCAGGGAACTCCAATCAGCCCCAGCATTTT.

The chain is built from TRBV15 and TRBJ1-5, with D perhaps TRBD1 (6 bases). V was cut by 1 base and J by 7 bases, with 11 bases left in between. There are 14 residues in the CDR3. Germline CDR1 and CDR2: LNHNV and YYDKDF (reference sequence). CDR3 amino acids: CATSRVQGAQPQHF. CDR3 in DNA: TGTGCCACCAGCAGAGTACAGGGTGCGCAGCCCCAGCATTTT. Full variable domain (outside the CDR3, taken from reference TRBV15 and TRBJ1-5): DAMVIQNPRYQVTQFGKPVTLSCSQTLNHNVMYWYQQKSSQAPKLLFHYYDKDFNNEADTPDNFQSRRPNTSFCFLDIRSPGLGDTAMYLCATSRVQGAQPQHFGDGTRLSIL.

V usage is TRBV19 and J usage is TRBJ1-1; D uncertain. Looked up from germline, CDR1 is LNHDA and CDR2 is SQIVND (reference sequence). V was shortened by 5 bases and J by 1 base, with 8 bases between the two germline ends. This CDR3 has 13 residues. The CDR3 nucleotides are TGTGCCAGTAGTCCCATGGGGAACACTGAAGCTTTCTTT. Translating it yields CASSPMGNTEAFF.

This chain links TRBV13 with TRBJ2-3, with D unresolved. This CDR3 has 11 residues. Per germline, CDR1 PRHDT and CDR2 FYEKMQ (reference sequence). Trimming cost V 5 bases and J 5 bases, with 5 bases left between them. DNA for the CDR3: TGTGCCAGCAGCCAGCGAGATACGCAGTATTTT. It encodes CASSQRDTQYF. Drawing the rest from reference TRBV13 and TRBJ2-3, the complete variable domain is AAGVIQSPRHLIKEKRETATLKCYPIPRHDTVYWYQQGPGQDPQFLISFYEKMQSDKGSIPDRFSAQQFSDYHSELNMSSLELGDSALYFCASSQRDTQYFGPGTRLTVL.